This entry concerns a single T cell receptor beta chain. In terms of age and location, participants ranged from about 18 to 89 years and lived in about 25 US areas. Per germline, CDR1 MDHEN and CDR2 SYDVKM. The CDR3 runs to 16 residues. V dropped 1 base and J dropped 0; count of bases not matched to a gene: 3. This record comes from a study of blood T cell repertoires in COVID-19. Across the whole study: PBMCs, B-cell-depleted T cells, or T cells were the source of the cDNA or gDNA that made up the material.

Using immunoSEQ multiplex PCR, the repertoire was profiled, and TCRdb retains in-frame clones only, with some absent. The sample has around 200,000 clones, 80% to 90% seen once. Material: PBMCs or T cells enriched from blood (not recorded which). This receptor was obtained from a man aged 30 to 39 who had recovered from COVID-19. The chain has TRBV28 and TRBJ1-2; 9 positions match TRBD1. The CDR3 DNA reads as TGTGCCAGCAGTTTATACAGGGGGCTTCCTAACTATGGCTACACCTTC. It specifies CASSLYRGLPNYGYTF.